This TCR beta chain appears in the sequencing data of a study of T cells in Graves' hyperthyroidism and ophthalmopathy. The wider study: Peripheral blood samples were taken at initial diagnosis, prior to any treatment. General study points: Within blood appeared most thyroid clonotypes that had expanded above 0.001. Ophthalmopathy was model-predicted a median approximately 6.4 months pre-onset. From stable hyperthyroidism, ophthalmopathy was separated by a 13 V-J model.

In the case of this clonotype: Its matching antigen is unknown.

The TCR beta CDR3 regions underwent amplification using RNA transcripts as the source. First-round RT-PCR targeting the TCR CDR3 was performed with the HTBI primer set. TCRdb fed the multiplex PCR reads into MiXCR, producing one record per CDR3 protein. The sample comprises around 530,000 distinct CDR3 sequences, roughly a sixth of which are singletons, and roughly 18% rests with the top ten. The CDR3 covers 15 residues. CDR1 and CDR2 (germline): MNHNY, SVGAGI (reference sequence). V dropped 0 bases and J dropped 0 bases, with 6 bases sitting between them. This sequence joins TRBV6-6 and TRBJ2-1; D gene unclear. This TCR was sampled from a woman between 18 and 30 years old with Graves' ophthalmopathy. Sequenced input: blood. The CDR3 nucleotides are TGTGCCAGCAGTTACTCGGTCCACTCCTACAATGAGCAGTTCTTC. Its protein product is CASSYSVHSYNEQFF.